This T cell receptor beta chain appears in the sequencing data of a study of T and B cells in COVID-19 patients. TRB was amplified from about 260-540 ng of blood genomic DNA. TRB rearrangements were amplified by multiplex PCR with BIOMED2 TRB-A/B primers. TCRdb used MiXCR to reprocess the multiplex PCR reads, holding one entry per CDR3 protein. Among about 5,200 distinct CDR3 sequences listed, about 20% were seen once. Sample share makes this clonotype medium-sized. The germline CDR1 and CDR2 sequences are MNHEY and SMNVEV (reference sequence). CDR3 length equals 16 residues. V was clipped by 6 bases and J by 1 base, with 19 bases between them.

The clonotype comes from a human donor who had recovered from COVID-19. The chain couples TRBV27 to TRBJ2-7; a weak D match, TRBD2 (5 bases). Material for sequencing was blood. The DNA for the CDR3 is TGTGCCAGCAGCCGGAAGGACTGGACTGGATCCTACGAGCAGTACTTC. Protein: CASSRKDWTGSYEQYF.